The 7 T cell receptor beta chains below come from one sample, sequenced in a study of Graves' ophthalmopathy and Graves' hyperthyroidism. Amplification of TCR beta CDR3 regions used RNA transcripts. HTBI primers primed a first-round RT-PCR, and a second-round multiplex PCR followed. TCRdb reprocessed the multiplex PCR reads with MiXCR, giving one entry per CDR3 protein. The sample holds about 700,000 distinct CDR3 sequences, roughly two fifths seen once. Sequenced material: peripheral blood. Receptors were obtained from an adult man with Graves' ophthalmopathy.

The chain couples TRBV5-1 to TRBJ1-1, with D possibly being TRBD1 (6 bases). In germline, CDR1 is SGHRS, CDR2 YFSETQ. There are 14 residues in the CDR3. V dropped 2 bases and J dropped 5 bases, with 13 bases sitting between them. The CDR3: CASSLNQGTTEAFF. In nucleotides, the CDR3 is TGCGCCAGCAGCTTAAATCAGGGGACGACTGAAGCTTTCTTT.

This rearrangement joins TRBV20-1 to TRBJ2-7; no definite D call. CDR1 and CDR2 from the germline V gene are DFQATT and SNEGSKA (reference sequence). CDR3 length equals 13 residues. Trimming shortened V by 2 bases and J by 3 bases, and 11 bases separated the two germline ends. This CDR3 reads CSARTVQSYEQYF. DNA of the CDR3: TGCAGTGCTAGAACCGTACAGAGCTACGAGCAGTACTTC.

The CDR3 DNA reads as TGTGCCAGCAGCTTAGGGGGGGGCCTTCAATACGAGCAGTACTTC. As protein: CASSLGGGLQYEQYF. V is TRBV7-2 and J is TRBJ2-7; D possibly corresponds to TRBD2 (7 bases). V gave up 1 base and J gave up 4 bases, with 14 bases separating them. Looked up from germline, CDR1 is SGHTA and CDR2 is FQGNSA. This CDR3 contains 15 residues. Filled out from reference TRBV7-2 and TRBJ2-7, the complete variable domain reads GAGVSQSPSNKVTEKGKDVELRCDPISGHTALYWYRQSLGQGLEFLIYFQGNSAPDKSGLPSDRFSAERTGGSVSTLTIQRTQQEDSAVYLCASSLGGGLQYEQYFGPGTRLTVT.

CDR3 bases: TGTGCCATCAGTCAAGACCGTTACAATGAGCAGTACTTC. This encodes CAISQDRYNEQYF. The chain uses TRBV10-3 and TRBJ2-7; D is unresolved. V lost 5 bases and J lost 7, with 15 bases in between. CDR3 size: 13 residues. Germline V gives CDR1 ENHRY, CDR2 SYGVKD.

Many counts were recorded for this clonotype. A much bigger clone sits one base away, suggesting this may be a read error. V gene TRBV10-3 combines with J gene TRBJ1-1; tentatively, D is TRBD1 (5 bases). Germline CDR1 reads ENHRY; CDR2 reads SYGVKD. This CDR3 region has 14 residues. In nucleotides, the CDR3 is TGTGCCAGCAGTGAAAAGGGGACGAACACTGAAGCTTTCTTT. This encodes CASSEKGTNTEAFF.

In this sample, this clonotype turned up many times. J is TRBJ1-4 and V is TRBV7-9; D uncertain. The CDR3 is 16 residues long. Germline V gives CDR1 SEHNR, CDR2 FQNEAQ (reference sequence). Trimming took off 2 bases at V and 0 bases at J, with 10 bases between the two ends. The CDR3 DNA is TGTGCCAGCAGCTTAAACGAGGTGGCAACTAATGAAAAACTGTTTTTT. It encodes CASSLNEVATNEKLFF.

This clonotype was picked up many times. The chain couples TRBV7-6 to TRBJ1-1; D uncertain. The V end lost 1 base, the J end lost 3 bases, and 12 bases lay between the germline ends. The CDR3 loop spans 15 amino acids. The germline CDR1 and CDR2 sequences are SGHVS and FNYEAQ. The chain's CDR3 is CASSLDLGRDTEAFF. In DNA, the CDR3 is TGTGCCAGCAGCTTAGACTTGGGGAGGGACACTGAAGCTTTCTTT.